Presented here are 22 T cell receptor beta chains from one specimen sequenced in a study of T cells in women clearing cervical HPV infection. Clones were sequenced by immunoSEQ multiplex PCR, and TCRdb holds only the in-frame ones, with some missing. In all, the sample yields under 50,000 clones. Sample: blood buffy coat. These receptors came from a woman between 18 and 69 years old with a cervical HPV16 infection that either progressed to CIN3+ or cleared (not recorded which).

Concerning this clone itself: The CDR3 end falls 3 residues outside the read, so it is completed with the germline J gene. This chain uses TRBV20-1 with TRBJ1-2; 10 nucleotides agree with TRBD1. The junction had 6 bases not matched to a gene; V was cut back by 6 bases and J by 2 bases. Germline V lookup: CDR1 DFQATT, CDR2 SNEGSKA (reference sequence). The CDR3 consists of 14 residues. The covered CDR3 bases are TGCAGTGCAAGACAGGGGGCGCAGAACTATGGC. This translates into CSARQGAQNYG. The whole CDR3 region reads CSARQGAQNYGYTF.

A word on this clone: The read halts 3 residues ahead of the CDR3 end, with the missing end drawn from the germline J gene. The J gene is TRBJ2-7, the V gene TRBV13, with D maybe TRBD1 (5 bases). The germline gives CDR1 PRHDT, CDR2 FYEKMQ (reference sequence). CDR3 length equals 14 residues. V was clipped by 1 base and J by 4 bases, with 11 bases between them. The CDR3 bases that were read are TGTGCCAGCAGCTTAGAGGGGTTTAGGTACGAG. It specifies CASSLEGFRYE. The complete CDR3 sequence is CASSLEGFRYEQYF.

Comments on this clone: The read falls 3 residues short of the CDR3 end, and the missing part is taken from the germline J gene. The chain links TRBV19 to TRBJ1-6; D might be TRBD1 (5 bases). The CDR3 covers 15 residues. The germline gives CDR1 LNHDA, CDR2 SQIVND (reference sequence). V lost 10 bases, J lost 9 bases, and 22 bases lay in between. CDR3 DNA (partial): TGTGCCACCCGAGGGCAGGGATTAGAGATTTCACCC. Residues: CATRGQGLEISP. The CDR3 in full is CATRGQGLEISPLHF.

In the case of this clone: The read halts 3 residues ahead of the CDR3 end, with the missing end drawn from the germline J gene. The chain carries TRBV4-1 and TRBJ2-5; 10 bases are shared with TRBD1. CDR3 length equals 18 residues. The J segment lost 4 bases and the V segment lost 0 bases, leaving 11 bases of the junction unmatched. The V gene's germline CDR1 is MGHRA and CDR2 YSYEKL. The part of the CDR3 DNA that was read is TGCGCCAGCAGCCAAGATGCGTGGGGGACAGGGGACGGAGAGACC. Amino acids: CASSQDAWGTGDGET. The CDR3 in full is CASSQDAWGTGDGETQYF.

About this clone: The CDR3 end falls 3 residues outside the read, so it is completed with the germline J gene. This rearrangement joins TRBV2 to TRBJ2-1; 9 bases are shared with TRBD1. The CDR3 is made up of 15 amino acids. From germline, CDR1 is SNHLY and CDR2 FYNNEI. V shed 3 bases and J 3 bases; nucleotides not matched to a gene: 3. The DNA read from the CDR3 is TGTGCCAGCAGTGACGGGGACAGGGACTACAATGAG. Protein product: CASSDGDRDYNE. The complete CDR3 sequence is CASSDGDRDYNEQFF.

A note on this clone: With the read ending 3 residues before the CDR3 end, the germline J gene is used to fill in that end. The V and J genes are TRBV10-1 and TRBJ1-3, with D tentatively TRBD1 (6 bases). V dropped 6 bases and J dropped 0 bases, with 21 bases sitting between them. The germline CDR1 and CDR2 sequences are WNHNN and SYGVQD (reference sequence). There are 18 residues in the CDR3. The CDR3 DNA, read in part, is TGCGCCAGCAGACAGGGCTCTGTCCCCCTGAACTCTGGAAACACC. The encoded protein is CASRQGSVPLNSGNT. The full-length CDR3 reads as CASRQGSVPLNSGNTIYF.

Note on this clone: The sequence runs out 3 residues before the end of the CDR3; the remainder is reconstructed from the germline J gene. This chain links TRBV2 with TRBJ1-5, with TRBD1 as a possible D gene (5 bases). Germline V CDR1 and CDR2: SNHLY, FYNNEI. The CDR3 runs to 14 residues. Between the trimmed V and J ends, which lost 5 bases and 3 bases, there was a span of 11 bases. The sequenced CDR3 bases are TGTGCCAGCAGTACGGGGGGGATCAATCAGCCC. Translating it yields CASSTGGINQP. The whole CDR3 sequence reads CASSTGGINQPQHF.

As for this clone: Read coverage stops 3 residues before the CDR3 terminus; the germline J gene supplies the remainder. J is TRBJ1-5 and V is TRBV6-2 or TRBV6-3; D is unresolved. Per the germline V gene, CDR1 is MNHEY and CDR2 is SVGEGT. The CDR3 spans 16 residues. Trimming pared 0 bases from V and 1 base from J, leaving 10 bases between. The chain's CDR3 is CASSYSGFWSNQPQHF. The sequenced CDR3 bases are TGTGCCAGCAGTTACTCCGGGTTCTGGAGCAATCAGCCC.

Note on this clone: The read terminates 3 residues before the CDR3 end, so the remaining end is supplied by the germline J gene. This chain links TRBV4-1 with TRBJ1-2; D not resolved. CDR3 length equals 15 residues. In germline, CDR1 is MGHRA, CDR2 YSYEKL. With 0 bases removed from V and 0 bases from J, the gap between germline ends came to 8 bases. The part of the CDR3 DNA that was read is TGCGCCAGCAGCCAAGATTCGGTGTCTAACTATGGC. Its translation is CASSQDSVSNYG. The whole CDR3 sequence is CASSQDSVSNYGYTF.

CDR3 DNA, as far as it was read: TGTGCCAGCAGCTTAGGGCAGAATAACCAAGAGACC. It specifies CASSLGQNNQET. The CDR3 reads in full as CASSLGQNNQETQYF. The rearrangement uses TRBV13 and TRBJ2-5; D gene unclear. The read stops 3 residues short of the end of the CDR3; the missing end is completed from the germline J gene. Germline CDR1 reads PRHDT; CDR2 reads FYEKMQ (reference sequence). This CDR3 spans 15 amino acids. V was shortened by 0 bases and J by 0 bases, with 8 bases between the two germline ends.

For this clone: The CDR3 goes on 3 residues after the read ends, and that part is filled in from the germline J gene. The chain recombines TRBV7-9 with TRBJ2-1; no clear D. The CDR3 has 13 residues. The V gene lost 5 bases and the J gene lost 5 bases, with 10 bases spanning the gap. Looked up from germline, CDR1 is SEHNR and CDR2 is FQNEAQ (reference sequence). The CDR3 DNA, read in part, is TGTGCCAGCAGCCGCGGCAACCACAATGAG. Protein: CASSRGNHNE. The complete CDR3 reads CASSRGNHNEQFF.

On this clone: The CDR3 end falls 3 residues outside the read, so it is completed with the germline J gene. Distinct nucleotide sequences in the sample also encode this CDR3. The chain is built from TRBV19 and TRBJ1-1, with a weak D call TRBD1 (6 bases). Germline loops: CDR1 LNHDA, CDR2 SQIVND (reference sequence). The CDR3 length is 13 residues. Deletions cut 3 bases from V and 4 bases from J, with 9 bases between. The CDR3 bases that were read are TGTGCCAGTAGTATCAGCAGGGGCACTGAA. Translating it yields CASSISRGTE. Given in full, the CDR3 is CASSISRGTEAFF.

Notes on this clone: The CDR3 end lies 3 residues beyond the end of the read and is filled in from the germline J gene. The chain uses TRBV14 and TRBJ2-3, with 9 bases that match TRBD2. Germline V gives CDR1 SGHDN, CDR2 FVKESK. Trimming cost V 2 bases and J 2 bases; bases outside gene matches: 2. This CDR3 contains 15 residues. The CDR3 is CASSQTSGLTDTQYF. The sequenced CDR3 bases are TGTGCCAGCAGCCAAACTAGCGGGCTCACAGATACG.

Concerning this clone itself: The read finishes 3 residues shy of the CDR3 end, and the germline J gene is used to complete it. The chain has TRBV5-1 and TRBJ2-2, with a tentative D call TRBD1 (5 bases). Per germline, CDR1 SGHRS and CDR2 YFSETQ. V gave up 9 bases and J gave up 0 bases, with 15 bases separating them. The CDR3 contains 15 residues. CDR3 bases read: TGCGCCACCCGGATAGGGGCAGCGAACACCGGGGAG. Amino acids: CATRIGAANTGE. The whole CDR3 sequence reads CATRIGAANTGELFF.

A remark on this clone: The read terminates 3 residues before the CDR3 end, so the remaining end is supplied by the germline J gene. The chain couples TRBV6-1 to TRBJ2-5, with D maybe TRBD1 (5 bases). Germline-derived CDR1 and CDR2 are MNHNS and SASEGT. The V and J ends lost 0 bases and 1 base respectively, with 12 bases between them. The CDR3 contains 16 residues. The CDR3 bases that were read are TGTGCCAGCAGTGAAGCTTGGGGCGCAGGCCAAGAGACC. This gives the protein CASSEAWGAGQET. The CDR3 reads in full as CASSEAWGAGQETQYF.

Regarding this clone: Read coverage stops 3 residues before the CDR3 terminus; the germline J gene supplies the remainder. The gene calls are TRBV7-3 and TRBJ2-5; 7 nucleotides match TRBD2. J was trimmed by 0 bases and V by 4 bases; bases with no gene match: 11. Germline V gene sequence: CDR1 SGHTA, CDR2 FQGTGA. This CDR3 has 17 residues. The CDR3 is CASSSLAAPLYQETQYF. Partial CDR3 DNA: TGTGCCAGCAGCTCGCTAGCGGCTCCCCTCTACCAAGAGACC.

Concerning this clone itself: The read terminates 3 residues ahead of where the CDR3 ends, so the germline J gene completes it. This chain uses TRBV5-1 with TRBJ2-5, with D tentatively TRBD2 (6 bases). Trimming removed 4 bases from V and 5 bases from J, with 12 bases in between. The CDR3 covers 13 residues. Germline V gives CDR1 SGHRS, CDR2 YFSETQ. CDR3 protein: CASSPTSPETQYF. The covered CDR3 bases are TGCGCCAGCAGCCCCACTAGCCCGGAGACC.

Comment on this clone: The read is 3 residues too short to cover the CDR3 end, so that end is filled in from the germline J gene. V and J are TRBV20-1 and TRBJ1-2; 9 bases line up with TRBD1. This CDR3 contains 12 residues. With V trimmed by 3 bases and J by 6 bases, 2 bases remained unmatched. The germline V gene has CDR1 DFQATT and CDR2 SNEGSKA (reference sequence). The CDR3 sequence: CSARGTGNGYTF. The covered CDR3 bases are TGCAGTGCTAGGGGGACAGGGAATGGC.

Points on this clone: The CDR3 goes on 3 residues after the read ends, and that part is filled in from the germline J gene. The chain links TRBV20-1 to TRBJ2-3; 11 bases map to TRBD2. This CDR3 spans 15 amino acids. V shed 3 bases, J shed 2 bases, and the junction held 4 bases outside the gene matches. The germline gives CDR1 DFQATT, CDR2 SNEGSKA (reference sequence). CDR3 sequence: CSARRLAGFTDTQYF. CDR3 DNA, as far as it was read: TGCAGTGCTAGGAGACTAGCGGGGTTCACAGATACG.

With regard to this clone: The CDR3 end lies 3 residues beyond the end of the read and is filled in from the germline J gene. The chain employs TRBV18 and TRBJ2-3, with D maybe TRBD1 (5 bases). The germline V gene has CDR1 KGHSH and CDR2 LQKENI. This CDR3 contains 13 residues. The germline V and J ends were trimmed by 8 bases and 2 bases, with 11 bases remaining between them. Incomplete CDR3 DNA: TGTGCCAGCACATACAGGAACACAGATACG. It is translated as CASTYRNTDT. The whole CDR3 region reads CASTYRNTDTQYF.

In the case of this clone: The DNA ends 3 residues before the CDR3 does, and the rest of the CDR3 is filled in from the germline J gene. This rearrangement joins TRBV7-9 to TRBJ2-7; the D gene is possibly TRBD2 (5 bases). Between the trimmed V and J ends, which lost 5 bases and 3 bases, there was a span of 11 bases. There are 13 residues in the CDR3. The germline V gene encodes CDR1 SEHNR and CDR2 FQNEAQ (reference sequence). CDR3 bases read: TGTGCCAGCAGCACTAGTGCAGGCTACGAG. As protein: CASSTSAGYE. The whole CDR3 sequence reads CASSTSAGYEQYF.

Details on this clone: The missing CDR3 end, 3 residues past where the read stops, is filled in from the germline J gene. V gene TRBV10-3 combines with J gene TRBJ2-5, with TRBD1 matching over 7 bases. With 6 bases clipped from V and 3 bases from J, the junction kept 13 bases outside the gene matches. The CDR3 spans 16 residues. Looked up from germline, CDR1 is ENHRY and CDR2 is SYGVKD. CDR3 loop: CAISPSTGQGKETQYF. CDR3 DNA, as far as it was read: TGTGCCATCAGCCCCTCGACAGGGCAAGGGAAAGAGACC.